This T cell receptor beta chain appears in the sequencing data of a study of T cell repertoires in cytomegalovirus infection. TCRdb re-derived calls from the reads in MiXCR, one entry per CDR3 protein. Of roughly 990,000 distinct CDR3 sequences listed, roughly 30% are singletons. This clonotype was seen more than once but under ten times. Its antigen is still unknown. The clonotype originates from a human donor in good health (CMV status not recorded). Some clones in this sample may be carry-over from other donors' samples. The input for sequencing was cultured CD8+ T cells from PBMCs, taken from culture after CMV antigen stimulation.

The CDR3 spells CASSLGLTGVANSPLHF. CDR3 DNA sequence: TGTGCCAGCAGCTTAGGTCTTACAGGGGTGGCGAATTCACCCCTCCACTTT. V gene TRBV7-2 combines with J gene TRBJ1-6, with 7 bases that match TRBD1. The V segment lost 1 base and the J segment 7 bases; nucleotides outside the gene matches: 10. The CDR3 spans 17 residues. Germline loops: CDR1 SGHTA, CDR2 FQGNSA. Full variable domain (outside the CDR3, taken from reference TRBV7-2 and TRBJ1-6): GAGVSQSPSNKVTEKGKDVELRCDPISGHTALYWYRQSLGQGLEFLIYFQGNSAPDKSGLPSDRFSAERTGGSVSTLTIQRTQQEDSAVYLCASSLGLTGVANSPLHFGNGTRLTVT.